What follows are 21 T cell receptor beta chains derived from one specimen sequenced in a study of immunodeficiency. TCRdb keeps only in-frame clones here, not all; method: immunoSEQ multiplex PCR. The data hold about 1,400 clones, with around 96% observed a single time. The sequenced sample consisted of CD4+ T cells from blood. The source of these receptors is a girl aged 2 to 10.

This chain links TRBV27 with TRBJ2-2; D may be TRBD2 (6 bases). Germline-derived CDR1 and CDR2 are MNHEY and SMNVEV (reference sequence). Trimming removed 4 bases at V and 4 bases at J, with 19 bases between. The CDR3 covers 17 residues. The DNA of the CDR3 is TGTGCCAGCAGTTCACAAATAGGGACTTTTGTCACCGGGGAGCTGTTTTTT. As protein: CASSSQIGTFVTGELFF.

CDR3 protein: CASSQGRQGSGELFF. As DNA, the CDR3 is TGCGCCAGCAGCCAAGGGAGACAGGGGTCCGGGGAGCTGTTTTTT. The V call is TRBV4-1, the J call TRBJ2-2; 8 nucleotides agree with TRBD1. Germline V gene sequence: CDR1 MGHRA, CDR2 YSYEKL. This CDR3 has 15 amino acids. V shed 1 base, J shed 6 bases, and the junction held 4 bases outside the gene matches.

This rearrangement joins TRBV18 to TRBJ1-1; TRBD1 might be the D (5 bases). Germline V CDR1 and CDR2: KGHSH, LQKENI. The CDR3 sequence is 14 residues long. Trimming shortened V by 4 bases and J by 0 bases, and 9 bases separated the two germline ends. CDR3 nucleotide sequence: TGTGCCAGCTCACTGGACATCATGAACACTGAAGCTTTCTTT. It encodes CASSLDIMNTEAFF. Full variable domain (rest looked up from reference TRBV18 and TRBJ1-1): NAGVMQNPRHLVRRRGQEARLRCSPMKGHSHVYWYRQLPEEGLKFMVYLQKENIIDESGMPKERFSAEFPKEGPSILRIQQVVRGDSAAYFCASSLDIMNTEAFFGQGTRLTVV.

V usage is TRBV6-5 and J usage is TRBJ2-5; a possible D gene is TRBD2 (5 bases). V shed 8 bases and J shed 5 bases, with 12 bases lying between them. Germline CDR1 reads MNHEY; CDR2 reads SVGAGI. The CDR3 is 12 residues long. This chain's CDR3 is CASGLWRETQYF. CDR3 nucleotide sequence: TGTGCCAGCGGACTCTGGCGGGAGACCCAGTACTTC.

The chain carries TRBV19 and TRBJ2-3, with 10 bases identical to TRBD2. The CDR3 is made up of 14 amino acids. Trimming removed 5 bases from V and 2 bases from J; junction bases left unmatched: 1. Per the germline V gene, CDR1 is LNHDA and CDR2 is SQIVND (reference sequence). Here the CDR3 DNA reads TGTGCCAGTAGTCTAGCGGGAGACACAGATACGCAGTATTTT. This gives the protein CASSLAGDTDTQYF.

The V gene is TRBV6-5, the J gene TRBJ2-4; 7 bases fit TRBD2. Germline loops: CDR1 MNHEY, CDR2 SVGAGI. This CDR3 contains 15 residues. V was pared by 6 bases and J by 4 bases, with 9 bases of the junction left unmatched. CDR3 sequence reads: CASRVAVGGKNIQYF. CDR3 in DNA: TGTGCCAGCAGAGTGGCCGTGGGGGGGAAAAACATTCAGTACTTC.

The rearrangement uses TRBV3-1 (or the pseudogene TRBV3-2) and TRBJ2-6, with TRBD2 as a possible D gene (5 bases). The CDR3 is made up of 18 amino acids. Trimming took 5 bases from V and 5 from J, leaving 22 bases between them. Looked up from germline, CDR1 is LGHDT and CDR2 is YNNKEL (reference sequence). CDR3 sequence (DNA): TGTGCCAGCAGCTGGAGGACCACCCCACAAAGTCGGGCCAACGTCCTGACTTTC. The encoded protein is CASSWRTTPQSRANVLTF.

The chain joins TRBV5-1 to TRBJ1-5; no clear D gene. V was pared by 4 bases and J by 3 bases, with 8 bases between. The CDR3 sequence is 13 residues long. CDR1 and CDR2 from the germline V gene are SGHRS and YFSETQ. Here the CDR3 DNA reads TGCGCCAGCAGCGACGATCCCAATCAGCCCCAGCATTTT. This gives the protein CASSDDPNQPQHF.

The V and J genes are TRBV7-8 and TRBJ2-1; perhaps TRBD1 as D (6 bases). The CDR3 runs to 15 residues. Trimming removed 6 bases from V and 0 bases from J, with 12 bases in between. Germline CDR1 reads SGHVS; CDR2 reads FQNEAQ. The CDR3 DNA reads as TGTGCCAGCAGTATTCAGGGGAGCTCCTACAATGAGCAGTTCTTC. As protein: CASSIQGSSYNEQFF.

The V gene is TRBV11-3, the J gene TRBJ2-1; maybe TRBD2 (6 bases). The V gene lost 5 bases and the J gene lost 2 bases, with 10 bases spanning the gap. The CDR3 is made up of 14 amino acids. Germline assignment: CDR1 SGHNT and CDR2 YENEEA. CDR3: CASSRAGTYNEQFF. DNA for the CDR3: TGTGCCAGCAGCCGAGCGGGTACCTACAATGAGCAGTTCTTC.

The CDR3 DNA follows: TGTGCCAGCCTAGGAAACACCATATATTTT. Encoded protein: CASLGNTIYF. J is TRBJ1-3 and V is TRBV7-9; the D is unclear. Trimming cost V 8 bases and J 4 bases, with 3 bases left between them. The CDR3 runs to 10 residues. The germline CDR1 and CDR2 sequences are SEHNR and FQNEAQ (reference sequence). The full variable domain, in which reference TRBV7-9 and TRBJ1-3 provide the parts outside the CDR3, is DTGVSQNPRHKITKRGQNVTFRCDPISEHNRLYWYRQTLGQGPEFLTYFQNEAQLEKSRLLSDRFSAERPKGSFSTLEIQRTEQGDSAMYLCASLGNTIYFGEGSWLTVV.

About this clone: Other DNA sequences in this sample translate to the same CDR3. The chain uses TRBV19 and TRBJ1-1; 11 bases map to TRBD1. This CDR3 spans 16 amino acids. Germline CDR1 is LNHDA and CDR2 is SQIVND (reference sequence). The J segment lost 3 bases and the V segment lost 3 bases, leaving 6 bases of the junction unmatched. CDR3 sequence (DNA): TGTGCCAGTAGTATCCTAAAGGGACAGGGGGACACTGAAGCTTTCTTT. It codes for CASSILKGQGDTEAFF.

The DNA for the CDR3 is TGTGCCAGCAGCTCACCTCCAGGCCAATTCTACGAGCAGTACTTC. Translation gives CASSSPPGQFYEQYF. The chain joins TRBV7-2 to TRBJ2-7; D is uncertain. The germline V and J ends were trimmed by 4 bases and 3 bases, with 16 bases remaining between them. Germline CDR1 reads SGHTA; CDR2 reads FQGNSA. The CDR3 covers 15 residues.

This chain uses TRBV7-9 with TRBJ2-1; unclear D gene. CDR1 and CDR2 from the germline V gene are SEHNR and FQNEAQ (reference sequence). Trimming removed 1 base from V and 6 bases from J, with 13 bases in between. The CDR3 is 15 residues long. The CDR3 DNA reads TGTGCCAGCAGCTTAGGATTAGTACGAATCAATGAGCAGTTCTTC. Its translation: CASSLGLVRINEQFF.

This chain joins TRBV6-5 and TRBJ2-2; 7 nucleotides agree with TRBD1. The CDR3 loop spans 15 amino acids. The J segment lost 5 bases and the V segment lost 2 bases, leaving 5 bases of the junction unmatched. CDR1 and CDR2 (germline): MNHEY, SVGAGI. The CDR3: CASSYRDRKTGELFF. CDR3 sequence (DNA): TGTGCCAGCAGTTACCGGGACAGAAAAACCGGGGAGCTGTTTTTT.

The chain joins TRBV20-1 to TRBJ2-3; D possibly corresponds to TRBD1 (5 bases). The length of the CDR3 is 11 residues. Per germline, CDR1 DFQATT and CDR2 SNEGSKA (reference sequence). Trimming removed 0 bases at V and 11 bases at J, with 9 bases between. The CDR3 is CSARDGRGQYF. CDR3 DNA sequence: TGCAGTGCTAGAGATGGTAGGGGGCAGTATTTT.

This chain uses TRBV28 with TRBJ1-1; possible D gene TRBD1, 5 bases. This CDR3 is built from 12 residues. Per the germline V gene, CDR1 is MDHEN and CDR2 is SYDVKM. The ends were cut back, 11 bases at V and 1 base at J, with 11 bases in the middle. The CDR3 bases are TGTGCCGGGGGACGGGAGAACACTGAAGCTTTCTTT. Its translation: CAGGRENTEAFF.

V usage is TRBV5-1 and J usage is TRBJ2-5; TRBD2 matches 8 bases. V trimming: 0 bases; J trimming: 3 bases; junction bases outside the gene matches: 1. Germline CDR1 and CDR2: SGHRS and YFSETQ. The CDR3 has 14 residues. CDR3 nucleotide sequence: TGCGCCAGCAGCTTGGTGGGACTAGAAGAGACCCAGTACTTC. This translates into CASSLVGLEETQYF. The variable domain in full, completed from reference TRBV5-1 and TRBJ2-5, reads KAGVTQTPRYLIKTRGQQVTLSCSPISGHRSVSWYQQTPGQGLQFLFEYFSETQRNKGNFPGRFSGRQFSNSRSEMNVSTLELGDSALYLCASSLVGLEETQYFGPGTRLLVL.

V gene TRBV23-1 combines with J gene TRBJ1-2; the match to TRBD1 covers 9 bases. TRBV23-1 is an open reading frame, and its role is uncertain. Trimming cost V 7 bases and J 3 bases; bases outside gene matches: 6. The CDR3 is made up of 14 amino acids. The CDR3 sequence: CASTGTGLDYGYTF. The CDR3 DNA sequence: TGCGCCAGCACCGGGACAGGGTTAGACTATGGCTACACCTTC.

This clone was detected once. The chain combines TRBV20-1 with TRBJ2-7; TRBD2 aligns across 7 bases. V gave up 3 bases and J gave up 4 bases; unmatched junction bases: 12. Germline V CDR1 and CDR2: DFQATT, SNEGSKA (reference sequence). The CDR3 loop spans 15 amino acids. The CDR3 reads CSASGGDYKPYEQYF. CDR3 DNA sequence: TGCAGTGCTAGTGGGGGGGATTACAAACCGTACGAGCAGTACTTC.

The rearrangement links TRBV12-2 to TRBJ2-1; the tabulated D call, TRBD2, remains unverified against the DNA. TRBV12-2 has pseudogene status. This CDR3 has 17 amino acids. CDR3 coding DNA: TGTGCAAGTCGCTTACGTTCCGGGACTAGCGGGAGCAATGAGCAGTTCTTC. Encoded protein: CASRLRSGTSGSNEQFF.